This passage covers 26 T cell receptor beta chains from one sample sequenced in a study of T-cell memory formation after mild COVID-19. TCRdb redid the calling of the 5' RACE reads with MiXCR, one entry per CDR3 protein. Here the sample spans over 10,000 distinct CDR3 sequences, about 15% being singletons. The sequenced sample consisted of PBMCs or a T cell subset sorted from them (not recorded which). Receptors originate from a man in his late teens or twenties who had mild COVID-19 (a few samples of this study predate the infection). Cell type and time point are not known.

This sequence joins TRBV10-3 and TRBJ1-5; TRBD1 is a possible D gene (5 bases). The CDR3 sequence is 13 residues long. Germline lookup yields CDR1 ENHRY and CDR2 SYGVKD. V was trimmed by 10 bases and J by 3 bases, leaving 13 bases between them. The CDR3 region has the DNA TGTGCCAGCTGTGGGGGTGACAATCAGCCCCAGCATTTT. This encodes CASCGGDNQPQHF.

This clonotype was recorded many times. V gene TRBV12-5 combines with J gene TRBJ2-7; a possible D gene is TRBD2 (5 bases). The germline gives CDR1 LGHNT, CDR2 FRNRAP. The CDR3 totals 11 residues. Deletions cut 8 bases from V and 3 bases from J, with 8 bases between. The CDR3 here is CASSGDYEQYF. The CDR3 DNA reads TGTGCTAGTTCCGGGGACTACGAGCAGTACTTC.

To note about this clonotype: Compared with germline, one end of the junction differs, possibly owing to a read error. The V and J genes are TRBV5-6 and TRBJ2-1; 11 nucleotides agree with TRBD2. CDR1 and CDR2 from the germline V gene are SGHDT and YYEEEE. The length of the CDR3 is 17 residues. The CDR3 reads CASSYGTSGTLYNEQFF. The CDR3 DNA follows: TGTGCCAGCAGCTACGGGACTAGCGGAACACTATACAACGAGCAGTTCTTC.

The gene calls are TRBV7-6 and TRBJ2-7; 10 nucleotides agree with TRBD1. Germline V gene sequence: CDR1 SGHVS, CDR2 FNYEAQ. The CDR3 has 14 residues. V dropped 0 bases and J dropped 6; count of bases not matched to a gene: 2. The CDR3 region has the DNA TGTGCCAGCAGCTTAGCGGGACAGGGGCTCGAGCAGTACTTC. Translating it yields CASSLAGQGLEQYF. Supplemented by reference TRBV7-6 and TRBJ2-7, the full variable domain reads GAGVSQSPRYKVTKRGQDVALRCDPISGHVSLYWYRQALGQGPEFLTYFNYEAQQDKSGLPNDRFSAERPEGSISTLTIQRTEQRDSAMYRCASSLAGQGLEQYFGPGTRLTVT.

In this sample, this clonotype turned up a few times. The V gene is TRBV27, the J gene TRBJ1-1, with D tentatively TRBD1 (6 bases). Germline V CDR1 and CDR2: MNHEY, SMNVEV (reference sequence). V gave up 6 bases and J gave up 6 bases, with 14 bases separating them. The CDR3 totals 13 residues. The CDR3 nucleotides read TGTGCCAGCAGATCAGGCGGGGGCCCTGAAGCTTTCTTT. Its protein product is CASRSGGGPEAFF.

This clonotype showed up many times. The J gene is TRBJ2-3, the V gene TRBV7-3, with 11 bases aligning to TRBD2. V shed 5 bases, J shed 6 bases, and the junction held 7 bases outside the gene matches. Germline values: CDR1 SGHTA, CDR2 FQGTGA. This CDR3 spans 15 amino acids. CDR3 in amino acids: CASSAKTSGADTQYF. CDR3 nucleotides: TGTGCCAGCAGCGCGAAGACTAGCGGGGCGGATACGCAGTATTTT.

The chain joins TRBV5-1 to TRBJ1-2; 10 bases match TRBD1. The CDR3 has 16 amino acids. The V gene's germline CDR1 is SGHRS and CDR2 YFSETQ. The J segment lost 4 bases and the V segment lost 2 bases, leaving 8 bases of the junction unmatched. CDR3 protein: CASSFSGTGVGYGYTF. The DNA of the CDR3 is TGCGCCAGCAGCTTTTCCGGGACAGGGGTGGGCTATGGCTACACCTTC.

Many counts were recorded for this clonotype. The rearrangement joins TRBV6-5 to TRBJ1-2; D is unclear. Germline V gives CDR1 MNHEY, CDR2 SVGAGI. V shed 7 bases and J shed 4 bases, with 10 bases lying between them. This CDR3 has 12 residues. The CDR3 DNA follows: TGTGCCAGCAAGCTGCCGGGCTATGGCTACACCTTC. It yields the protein CASKLPGYGYTF.

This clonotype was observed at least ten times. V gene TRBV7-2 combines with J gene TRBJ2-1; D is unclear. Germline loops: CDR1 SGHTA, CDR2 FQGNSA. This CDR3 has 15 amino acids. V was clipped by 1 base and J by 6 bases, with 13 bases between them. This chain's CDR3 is CASSLGPPRSNEQFF. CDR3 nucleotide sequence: TGTGCCAGCAGCTTAGGTCCCCCCAGATCCAATGAGCAGTTCTTC.

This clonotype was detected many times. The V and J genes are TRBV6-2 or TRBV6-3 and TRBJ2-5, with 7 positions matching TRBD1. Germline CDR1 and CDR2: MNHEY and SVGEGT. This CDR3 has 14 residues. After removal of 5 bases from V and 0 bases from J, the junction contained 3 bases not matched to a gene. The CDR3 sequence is CASSEGTDQETQYF. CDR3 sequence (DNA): TGTGCCAGCAGTGAGGGGACAGACCAAGAGACCCAGTACTTC.

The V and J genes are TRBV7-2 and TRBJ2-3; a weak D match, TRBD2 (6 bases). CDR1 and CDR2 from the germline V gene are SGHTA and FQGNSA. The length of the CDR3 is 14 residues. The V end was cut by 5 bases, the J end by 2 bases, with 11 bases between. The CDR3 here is CASSAGTYTDTQYF. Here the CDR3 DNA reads TGTGCCAGCAGCGCGGGGACCTACACAGATACGCAGTATTTT.

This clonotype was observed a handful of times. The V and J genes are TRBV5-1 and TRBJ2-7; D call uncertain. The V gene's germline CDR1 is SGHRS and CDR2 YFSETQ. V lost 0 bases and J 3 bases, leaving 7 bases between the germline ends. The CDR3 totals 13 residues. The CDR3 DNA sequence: TGCGCCAGCAGCTTGGGGGTGGGCTACGAGCAGTACGTC. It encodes CASSLGVGYEQYV.

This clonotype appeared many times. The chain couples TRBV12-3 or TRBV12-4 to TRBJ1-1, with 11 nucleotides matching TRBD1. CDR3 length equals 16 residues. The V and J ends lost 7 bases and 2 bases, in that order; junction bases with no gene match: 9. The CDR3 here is CASIGTGGWYNTEAFF. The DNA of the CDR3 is TGTGCCAGCATCGGGACAGGGGGTTGGTACAACACTGAAGCTTTCTTT.

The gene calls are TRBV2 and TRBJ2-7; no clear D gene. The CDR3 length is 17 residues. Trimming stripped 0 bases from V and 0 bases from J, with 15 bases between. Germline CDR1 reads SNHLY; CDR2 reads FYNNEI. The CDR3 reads CASSEAFLETISYEQYF. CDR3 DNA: TGTGCCAGCAGTGAAGCGTTCCTAGAGACAATCTCCTACGAGCAGTACTTC.

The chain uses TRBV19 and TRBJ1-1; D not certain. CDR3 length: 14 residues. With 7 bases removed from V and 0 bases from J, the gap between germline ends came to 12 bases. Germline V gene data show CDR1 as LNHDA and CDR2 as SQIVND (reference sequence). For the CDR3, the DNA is TGTGCCAGTACTAGGACGTACATGAACACTGAAGCTTTCTTT. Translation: CASTRTYMNTEAFF.

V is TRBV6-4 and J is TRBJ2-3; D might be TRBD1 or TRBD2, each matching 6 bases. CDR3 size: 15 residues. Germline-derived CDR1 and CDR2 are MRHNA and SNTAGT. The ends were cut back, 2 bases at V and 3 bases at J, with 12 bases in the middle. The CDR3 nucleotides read TGTGCCAGCAGTGACAGGGGGGCTACTACAGATACGCAGTATTTT. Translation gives CASSDRGATTDTQYF.

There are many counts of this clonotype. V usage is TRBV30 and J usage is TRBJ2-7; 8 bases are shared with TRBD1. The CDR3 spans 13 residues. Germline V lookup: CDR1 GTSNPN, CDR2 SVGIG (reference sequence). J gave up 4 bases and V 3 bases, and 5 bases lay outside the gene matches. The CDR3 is CAWSAGGWYEQYF. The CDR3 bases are TGTGCCTGGAGCGCAGGGGGCTGGTACGAGCAGTACTTC.

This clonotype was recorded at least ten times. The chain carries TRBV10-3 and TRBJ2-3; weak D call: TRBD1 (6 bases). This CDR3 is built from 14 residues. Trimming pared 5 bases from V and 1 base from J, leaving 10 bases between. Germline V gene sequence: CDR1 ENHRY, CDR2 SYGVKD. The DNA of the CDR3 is TGTGCCATCAGTTACAGGGAGCGCACAGATACGCAGTATTTT. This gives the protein CAISYRERTDTQYF.

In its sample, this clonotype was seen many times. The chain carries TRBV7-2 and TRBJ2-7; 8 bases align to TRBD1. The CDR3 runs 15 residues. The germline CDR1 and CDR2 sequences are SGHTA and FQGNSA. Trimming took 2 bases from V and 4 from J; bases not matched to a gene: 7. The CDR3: CASSLFGQGAYEQYF. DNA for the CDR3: TGTGCCAGCAGCTTATTCGGTCAGGGGGCTTACGAGCAGTACTTC.

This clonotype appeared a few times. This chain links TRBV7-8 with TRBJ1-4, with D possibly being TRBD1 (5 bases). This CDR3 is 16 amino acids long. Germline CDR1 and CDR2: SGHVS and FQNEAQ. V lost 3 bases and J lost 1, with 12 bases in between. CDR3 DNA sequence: TGTGCCAGCAGCTTCCGCCTAGGGGAAACTAATGAAAAACTGTTTTTT. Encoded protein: CASSFRLGETNEKLFF.

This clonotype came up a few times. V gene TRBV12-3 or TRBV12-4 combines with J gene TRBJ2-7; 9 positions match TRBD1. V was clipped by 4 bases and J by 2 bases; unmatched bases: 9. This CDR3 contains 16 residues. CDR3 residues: CASSSGTGPTPYEQYF. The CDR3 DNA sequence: TGTGCCAGCAGTTCGGGGACAGGGCCCACCCCCTACGAGCAGTACTTC.

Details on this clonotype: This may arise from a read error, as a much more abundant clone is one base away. The CDR3 bases are TGTGCCAGCAGTTCTAGAGGTGGGCTGAGCTCCTACGAGCAGTACTTC. Its translation: CASSSRGGLSSYEQYF. The J gene is TRBJ2-7, the V gene TRBV6-2 or TRBV6-3; D gene ambiguous. The CDR3 runs 16 residues. V lost 4 bases and J 0 bases, leaving 16 bases between the germline ends. The V gene's germline CDR1 is MNHEY and CDR2 SVGEGT.

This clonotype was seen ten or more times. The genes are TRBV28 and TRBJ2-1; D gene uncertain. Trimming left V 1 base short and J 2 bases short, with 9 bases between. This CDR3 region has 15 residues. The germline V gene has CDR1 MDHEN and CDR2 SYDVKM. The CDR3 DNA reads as TGTGCCAGCAGTTTATTTGCAGGAACCTACAATGAGCAGTTCTTC. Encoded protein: CASSLFAGTYNEQFF.

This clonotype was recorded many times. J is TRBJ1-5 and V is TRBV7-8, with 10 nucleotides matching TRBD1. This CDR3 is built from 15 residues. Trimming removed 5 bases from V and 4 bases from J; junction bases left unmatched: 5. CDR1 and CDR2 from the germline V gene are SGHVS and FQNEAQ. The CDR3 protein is CASSTDRGENQPQHF. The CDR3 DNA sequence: TGTGCCAGCAGCACGGACAGGGGGGAGAATCAGCCCCAGCATTTT.

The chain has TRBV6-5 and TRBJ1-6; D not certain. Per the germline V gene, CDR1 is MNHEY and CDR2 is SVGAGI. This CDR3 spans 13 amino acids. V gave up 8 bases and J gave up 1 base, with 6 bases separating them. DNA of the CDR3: TGTGCCAGCTCCGGATCCTATAATTCACCCCTCCACTTT. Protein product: CASSGSYNSPLHF.

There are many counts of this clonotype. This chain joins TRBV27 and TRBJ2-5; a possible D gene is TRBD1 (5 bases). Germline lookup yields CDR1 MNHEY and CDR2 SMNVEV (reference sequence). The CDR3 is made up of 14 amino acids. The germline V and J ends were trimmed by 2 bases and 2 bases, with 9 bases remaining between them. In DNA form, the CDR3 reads TGTGCCAGCAGTTTAGACAGCACACAAGAGACCCAGTACTTC. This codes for CASSLDSTQETQYF.